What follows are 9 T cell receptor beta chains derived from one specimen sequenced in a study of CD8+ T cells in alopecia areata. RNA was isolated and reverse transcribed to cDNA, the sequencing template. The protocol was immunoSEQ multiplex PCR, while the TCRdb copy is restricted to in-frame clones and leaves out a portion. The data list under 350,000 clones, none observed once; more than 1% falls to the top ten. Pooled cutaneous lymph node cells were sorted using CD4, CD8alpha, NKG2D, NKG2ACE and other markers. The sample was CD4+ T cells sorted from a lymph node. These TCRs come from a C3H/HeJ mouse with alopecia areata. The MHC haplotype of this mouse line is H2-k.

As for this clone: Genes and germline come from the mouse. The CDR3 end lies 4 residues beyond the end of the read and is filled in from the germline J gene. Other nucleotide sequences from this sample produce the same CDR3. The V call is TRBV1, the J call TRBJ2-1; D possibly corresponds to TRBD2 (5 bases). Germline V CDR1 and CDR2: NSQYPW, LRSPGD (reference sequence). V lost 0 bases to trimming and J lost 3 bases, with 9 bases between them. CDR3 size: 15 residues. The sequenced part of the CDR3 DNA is TGCACCTGCAGTGCAGAATTGGGGATCTATGCT. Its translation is CTCSAELGIYA. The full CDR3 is CTCSAELGIYAEQFF. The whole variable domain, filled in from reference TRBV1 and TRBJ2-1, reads VTLLEQNPRWRLVPRGQAVNLRCILKNSQYPWMSWYQQDLQKQLQWLFTLRSPGDKEVKSLPGADYLATRVTDTELRLQVANMSQGRTLYCTCSAELGIYAEQFFGPGTRLTVL.

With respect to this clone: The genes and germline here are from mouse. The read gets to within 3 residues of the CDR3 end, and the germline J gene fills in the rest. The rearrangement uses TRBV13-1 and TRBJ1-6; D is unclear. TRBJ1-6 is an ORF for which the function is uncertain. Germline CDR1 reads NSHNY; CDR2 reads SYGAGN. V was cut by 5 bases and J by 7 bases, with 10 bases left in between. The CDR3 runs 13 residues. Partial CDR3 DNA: TGTGCCAGCAGCCCCCCTGGGAATTCGCCC. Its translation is CASSPPGNSP. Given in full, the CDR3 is CASSPPGNSPLYF.

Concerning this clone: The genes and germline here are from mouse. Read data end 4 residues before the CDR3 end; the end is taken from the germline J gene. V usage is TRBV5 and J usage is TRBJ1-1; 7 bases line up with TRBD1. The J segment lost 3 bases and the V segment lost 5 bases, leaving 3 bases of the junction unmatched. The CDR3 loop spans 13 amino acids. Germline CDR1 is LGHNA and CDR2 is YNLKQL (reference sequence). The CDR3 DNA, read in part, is TGTGCCAGCAGCAGAGACAGGGACACA. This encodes CASSRDRDT. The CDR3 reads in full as CASSRDRDTEVFF.

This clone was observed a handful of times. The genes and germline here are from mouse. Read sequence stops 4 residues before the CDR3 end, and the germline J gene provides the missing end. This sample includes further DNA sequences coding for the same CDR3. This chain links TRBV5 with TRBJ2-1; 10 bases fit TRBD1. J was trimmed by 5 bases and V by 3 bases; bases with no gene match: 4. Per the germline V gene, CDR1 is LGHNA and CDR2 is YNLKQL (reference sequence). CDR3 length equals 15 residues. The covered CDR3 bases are TGTGCCAGCAGCCAGGGACAGGGGCTGGATGCT. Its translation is CASSQGQGLDA. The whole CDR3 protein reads CASSQGQGLDAEQFF.

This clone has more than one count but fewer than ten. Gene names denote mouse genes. CDR3: CASSERQGAGEVFF. CDR3 bases read: TGTGCCAGCAGTGAACGACAGGGGGCTGGA. The chain combines TRBV13-1 with TRBJ1-1; 10 nucleotides agree with TRBD1. The read terminates 4 residues ahead of where the CDR3 ends, so the germline J gene completes it. Germline V CDR1 and CDR2: NSHNY, SYGAGN. The CDR3 sequence is 14 residues long.

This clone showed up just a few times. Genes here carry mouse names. CDR3: CASSPTGVFAETLYF. The CDR3 DNA, read in part, is TGTGCCAGCAGTCCTACAGGGGTCTTTGCAGAA. The chain carries TRBV19 and TRBJ2-3, with 7 bases identical to TRBD1. The CDR3 is cut off 4 residues early in the read; its end comes from the germline J gene. This CDR3 region has 15 residues. The V and J ends lost 4 bases and 2 bases, in that order; junction bases with no gene match: 7. In germline, CDR1 is FNHDT, CDR2 SITEND (reference sequence).

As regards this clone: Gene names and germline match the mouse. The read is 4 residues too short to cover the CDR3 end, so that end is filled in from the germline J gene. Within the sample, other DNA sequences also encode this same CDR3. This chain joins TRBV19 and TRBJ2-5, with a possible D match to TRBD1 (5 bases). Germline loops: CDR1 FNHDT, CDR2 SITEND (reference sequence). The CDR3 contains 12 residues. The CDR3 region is CASSINRDTQYF. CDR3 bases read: TGTGCCAGCAGTATCAACAGGGAC.

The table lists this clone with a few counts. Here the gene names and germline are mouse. The sequenced part of the CDR3 DNA is TGTGCCAGCAGTATATGGGGACAAAACACCGGG. Protein product: CASSIWGQNTG. The complete CDR3 sequence is CASSIWGQNTGQLYF. The J gene is TRBJ2-2, the V gene TRBV19; D may be TRBD1 (6 bases). From the germline J gene comes the end of the CDR3, since the read stops 4 residues before it. V gave up 1 base and J gave up 1 base, with 8 bases separating them. The CDR3 consists of 15 residues. Germline CDR1 and CDR2: FNHDT and SITEND (reference sequence).

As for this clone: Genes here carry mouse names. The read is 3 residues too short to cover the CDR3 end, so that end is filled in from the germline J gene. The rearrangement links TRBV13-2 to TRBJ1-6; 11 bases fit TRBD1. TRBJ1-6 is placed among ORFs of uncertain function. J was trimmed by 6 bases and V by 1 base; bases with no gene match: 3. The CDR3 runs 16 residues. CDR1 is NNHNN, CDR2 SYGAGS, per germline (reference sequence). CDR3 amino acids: CASGDPGQGVNSPLYF. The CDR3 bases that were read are TGTGCCAGCGGTGATCCGGGACAGGGGGTTAATTCGCCC.